A single sample gave rise to the 8 T cell receptor beta chains below, sequenced in a study of cytomegalovirus exposure and HLA in healthy donors. Amplification used 60 Vbeta primers and 13 Jbeta primers. Sequenced by immunoSEQ multiplex PCR; TCRdb stores in-frame clones only, minus some. The table lists around 150,000 clones, 61% of them singletons. Sequenced sample: PBMCs. Receptors were obtained from a male donor in good health and CMV-seronegative.

This clone was recorded only once. This sequence joins TRBV27 and TRBJ2-7, with TRBD1 identical over 9 bases. CDR1 and CDR2 (germline): MNHEY, SMNVEV (reference sequence). The CDR3 is 15 residues long. The V gene end was trimmed by 5 bases and the J gene end by 5 bases; junction bases not matched to a gene: 10. The CDR3 protein is CASSVTGGGKDEQYF. CDR3 DNA sequence: TGTGCCAGCAGTGTCACAGGGGGCGGAAAAGACGAGCAGTACTTC.

This clone was counted a few times. The chain uses TRBV5-1 and TRBJ2-2; TRBD2 matches 10 bases. Germline assignment: CDR1 SGHRS and CDR2 YFSETQ. This CDR3 is built from 17 residues. V gave up 0 bases and J gave up 7 bases; unmatched junction bases: 9. CDR3 sequence reads: CASSLAGLADLVGELFF. Here the CDR3 DNA reads TGCGCCAGCAGCTTGGCCGGACTAGCGGACTTGGTCGGGGAGCTGTTTTTT.

The chain carries TRBV23-1 and TRBJ1-5; 8 bases map to TRBD1. TRBV23-1 is designated an ORF whose function remains uncertain. V lost 3 bases and J lost 2; bases outside the gene matches: 18. CDR3 size: 20 residues. CDR3 sequence: CASSHPSGGVPRCCNQPQHF. The CDR3, as DNA: TGCGCCAGCAGTCACCCTTCAGGGGGCGTCCCCCGGTGTTGCAATCAGCCCCAGCATTTT.

The chain joins TRBV6-5 to TRBJ1-6, with 8 bases fitting TRBD1. In germline, CDR1 is MNHEY, CDR2 SVGAGI. Trimming cost V 7 bases and J 8 bases; bases outside gene matches: 10. This CDR3 spans 15 amino acids. The CDR3 loop is CASKLDRGDYSPLHF. The CDR3 DNA is TGTGCCAGCAAACTTGACAGGGGAGATTATTCACCCCTCCACTTT.

The chain employs TRBV6-5 and TRBJ1-4; the D is unclear. With 1 base removed from V and 5 bases from J, the gap between germline ends came to 11 bases. The length of the CDR3 is 15 residues. Germline CDR1 reads MNHEY; CDR2 reads SVGAGI. In DNA form, the CDR3 reads TGTGCCAGCAGTTACTATCCAGGCCTAAATGAAAAACTGTTTTTT. Amino acids: CASSYYPGLNEKLFF.

The chain has TRBV30 and TRBJ1-5, with 7 bases identical to TRBD1. This CDR3 has 13 residues. Germline V gene data show CDR1 as GTSNPN and CDR2 as SVGIG (reference sequence). Trimming cost V 5 bases and J 4 bases; bases outside gene matches: 5. DNA for the CDR3: TGTGCCTGGGCCAGACAGGGAAATCAGCCCCAGCATTTT. Residues: CAWARQGNQPQHF.

The V and J genes are TRBV9 and TRBJ2-1; D might be TRBD2 (5 bases). This CDR3 spans 13 amino acids. Germline loops: CDR1 SGDLS, CDR2 YYNGEE. Trimming cost V 0 bases and J 9 bases, with 10 bases left between them. CDR3 coding DNA: TGTGCCAGCAGCGTAGTTGCTAGCTCTGAGCAGTTCTTC. Protein: CASSVVASSEQFF.

The V gene is TRBV9, the J gene TRBJ2-7, with a tentative D call TRBD1 (5 bases). From germline, CDR1 is SGDLS and CDR2 YYNGEE. Trimming pared 0 bases from V and 5 bases from J, leaving 15 bases between. The CDR3 extends over 15 amino acids. CDR3 bases: TGTGCCAGCAGCGTAGGGATTAAGGGGCAGGACGAGCAGTACTTC. Its translation: CASSVGIKGQDEQYF.